The present entry profiles one T cell receptor (beta chain) with its context. Its antigen is unidentified. Germline loops: CDR1 SGHTA, CDR2 FQGTGA. V shed 4 bases and J 1 base; nucleotides not matched to a gene: 4. The CDR3 is 15 residues long. This sample was taken from a study of cytomegalovirus exposure and HLA in healthy donors. Whole-study results and caveats: The study labeled more than 150 TCR beta chains cytomegalovirus-associated. Through in vitro validation, three CMV-associated chains were shown to be specific for CMV antigens. Subsequent analysis revealed that first-cohort TCR clusters tended to co-occur in the 90 to 150 validation repertoires.

Profiling relied on immunoSEQ multiplex PCR, and the TCRdb table lists in-frame clones only, not all of them. The table has more than 70,000 clones, about 94% seen once. This chain uses TRBV7-3 with TRBJ2-1, with 7 positions matching TRBD2. This TCR derives from a woman aged 18-29 years in good health and CMV-seronegative. Specimen: PBMCs. The CDR3 sequence: CASSSGLVSYNEQFF. The CDR3 DNA reads TGTGCCAGCAGCTCAGGACTAGTTTCCTACAATGAGCAGTTCTTC. Looking up the rest from reference TRBV7-3 and TRBJ2-1 gives the full variable domain: GAGVSQTPSNKVTEKGKYVELRCDPISGHTALYWYRQSLGQGPEFLIYFQGTGAADDSGLPNDRFFAVRPEGSVSTLKIQRTERGDSAVYLCASSSGLVSYNEQFFGPGTRLTVL.